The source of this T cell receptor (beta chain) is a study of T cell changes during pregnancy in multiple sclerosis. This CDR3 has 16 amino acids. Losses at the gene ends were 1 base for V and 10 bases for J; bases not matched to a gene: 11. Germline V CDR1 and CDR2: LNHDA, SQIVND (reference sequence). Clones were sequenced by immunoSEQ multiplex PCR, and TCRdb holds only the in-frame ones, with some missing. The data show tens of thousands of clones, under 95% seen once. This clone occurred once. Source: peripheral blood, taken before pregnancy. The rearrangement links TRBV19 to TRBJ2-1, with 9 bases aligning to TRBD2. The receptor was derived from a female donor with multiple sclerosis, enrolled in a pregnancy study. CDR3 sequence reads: CASSIGIGGRAGEQFF. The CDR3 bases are TGTGCCAGTAGTATAGGAATAGGCGGGAGGGCCGGCGAGCAGTTCTTC.